This T cell receptor beta chain was identified in a study of immune characterization of retroperitoneal liposarcoma. This clonotype has ten or more counts. TCRdb recomputed calls from the PCR reads with MiXCR, one row per CDR3 protein. The sample has some 10,000 distinct CDR3 sequences, around 28% seen once. The ends lost 2 bases at V and 4 bases at J; junction bases unmatched: 0. The CDR3 totals 14 residues. The V gene's germline CDR1 is MNHNY and CDR2 SVGAGI (reference sequence). The chain uses TRBV6-6 and TRBJ2-1, with TRBD2 matching 9 bases. The sequence was obtained from a female donor with retroperitoneal liposarcoma. The material sequenced was tumor tissue. CDR3 sequence reads: CASSYLAGYNEQFF. CDR3 in DNA: TGTGCCAGCAGTTACCTAGCGGGGTACAATGAGCAGTTCTTC.